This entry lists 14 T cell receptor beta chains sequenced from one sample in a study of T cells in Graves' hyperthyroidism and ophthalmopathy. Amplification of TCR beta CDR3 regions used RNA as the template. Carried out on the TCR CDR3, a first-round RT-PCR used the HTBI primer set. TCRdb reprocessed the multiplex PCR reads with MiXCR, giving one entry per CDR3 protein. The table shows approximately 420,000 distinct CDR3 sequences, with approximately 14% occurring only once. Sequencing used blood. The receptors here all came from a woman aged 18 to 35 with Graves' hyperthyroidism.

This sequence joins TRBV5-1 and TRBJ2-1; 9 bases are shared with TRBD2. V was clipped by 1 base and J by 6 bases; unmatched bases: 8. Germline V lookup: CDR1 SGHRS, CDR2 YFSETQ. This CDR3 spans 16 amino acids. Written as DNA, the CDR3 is TGCGCCAGCAGCTTGCAGGGACTAGCTGGAAGCAATGAGCAGTTCTTC. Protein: CASSLQGLAGSNEQFF.

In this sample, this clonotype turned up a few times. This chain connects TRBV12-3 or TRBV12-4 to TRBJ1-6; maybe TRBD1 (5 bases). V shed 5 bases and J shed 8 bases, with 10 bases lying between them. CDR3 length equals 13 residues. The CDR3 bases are TGTGCCAGCAGTCCGGACATCTATTCACCCCTCCACTTT. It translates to CASSPDIYSPLHF.

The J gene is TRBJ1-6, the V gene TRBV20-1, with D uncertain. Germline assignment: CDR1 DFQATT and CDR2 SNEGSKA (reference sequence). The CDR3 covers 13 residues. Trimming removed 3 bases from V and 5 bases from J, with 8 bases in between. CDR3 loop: CSASATDNSPLHF. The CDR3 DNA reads TGCAGTGCTAGCGCGACGGATAATTCACCCCTCCACTTT.

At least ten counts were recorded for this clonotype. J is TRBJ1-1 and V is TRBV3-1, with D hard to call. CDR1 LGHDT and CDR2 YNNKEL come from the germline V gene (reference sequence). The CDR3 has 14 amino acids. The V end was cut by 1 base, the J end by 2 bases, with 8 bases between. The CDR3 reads CASSQGGSNTEAFF. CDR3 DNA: TGTGCCAGCAGCCAAGGGGGTTCCAACACTGAAGCTTTCTTT.

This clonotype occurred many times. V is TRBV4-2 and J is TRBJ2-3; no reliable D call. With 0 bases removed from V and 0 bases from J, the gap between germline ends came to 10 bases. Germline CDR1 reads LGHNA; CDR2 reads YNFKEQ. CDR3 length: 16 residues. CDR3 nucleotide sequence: TGTGCCAGCAGCCAAGACTGGGCGGCTAGCACAGATACGCAGTATTTT. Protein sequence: CASSQDWAASTDTQYF.

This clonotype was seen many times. CDR3 sequence: CAEREGRTGELFF. The CDR3 DNA is TGTGCCGAGCGGGAGGGCCGTACCGGGGAGCTGTTTTTT. The chain joins TRBV28 to TRBJ2-2, with 10 positions matching TRBD2. Germline loops: CDR1 MDHEN, CDR2 SYDVKM. The CDR3 sequence is 13 residues long. Trimming removed 11 bases from V and 5 bases from J; junction bases left unmatched: 5.

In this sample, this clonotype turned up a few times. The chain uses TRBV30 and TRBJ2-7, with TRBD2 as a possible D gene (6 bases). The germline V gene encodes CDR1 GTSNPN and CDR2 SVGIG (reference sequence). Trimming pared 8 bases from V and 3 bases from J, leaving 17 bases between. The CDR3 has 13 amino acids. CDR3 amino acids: CAGLRASDYEQYF. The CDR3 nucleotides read TGTGCCGGCCTAAGGGCTAGCGACTACGAGCAGTACTTC.

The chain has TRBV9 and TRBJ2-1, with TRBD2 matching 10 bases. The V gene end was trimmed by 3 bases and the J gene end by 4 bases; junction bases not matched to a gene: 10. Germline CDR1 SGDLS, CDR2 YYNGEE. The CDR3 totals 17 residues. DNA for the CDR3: TGTGCCAGCAGCGGAGCCCCGGGACTAGCGACATACAATGAGCAGTTCTTC. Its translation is CASSGAPGLATYNEQFF.

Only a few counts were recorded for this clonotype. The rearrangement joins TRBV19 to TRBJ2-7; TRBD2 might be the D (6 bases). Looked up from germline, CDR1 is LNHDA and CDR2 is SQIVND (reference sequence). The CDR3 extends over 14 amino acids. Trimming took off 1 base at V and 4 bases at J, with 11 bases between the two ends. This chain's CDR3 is CASSIGGTEYEQYF. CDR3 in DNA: TGTGCCAGTAGTATAGGGGGGACTGAGTACGAGCAGTACTTC.

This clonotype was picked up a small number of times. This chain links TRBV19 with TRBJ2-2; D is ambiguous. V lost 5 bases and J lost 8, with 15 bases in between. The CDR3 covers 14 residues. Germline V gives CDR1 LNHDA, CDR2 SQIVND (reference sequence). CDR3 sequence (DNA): TGTGCCAGTAGTCCATCGGAGTGGCTAGGGGAGCTGTTTTTT. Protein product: CASSPSEWLGELFF.

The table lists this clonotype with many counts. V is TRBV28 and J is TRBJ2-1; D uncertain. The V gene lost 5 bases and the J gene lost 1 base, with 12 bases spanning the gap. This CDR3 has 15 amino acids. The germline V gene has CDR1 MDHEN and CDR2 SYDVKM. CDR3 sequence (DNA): TGTGCCAGCAGTCGGGCTCCCCAATCCTACAATGAGCAGTTCTTC. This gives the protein CASSRAPQSYNEQFF.

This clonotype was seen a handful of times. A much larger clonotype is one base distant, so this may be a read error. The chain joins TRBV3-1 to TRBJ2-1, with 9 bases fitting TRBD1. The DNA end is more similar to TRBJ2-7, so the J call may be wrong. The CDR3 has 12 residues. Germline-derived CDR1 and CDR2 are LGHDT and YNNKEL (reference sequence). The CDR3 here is CASGTGYNEQYF. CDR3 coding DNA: TGTGCCAGCGGGACAGGGTACAATGAGCAGTACTTC.

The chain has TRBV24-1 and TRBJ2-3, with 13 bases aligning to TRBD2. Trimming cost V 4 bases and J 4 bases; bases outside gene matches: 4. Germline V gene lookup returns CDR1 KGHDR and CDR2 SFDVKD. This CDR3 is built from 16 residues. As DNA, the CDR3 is TGTGCCACCAGTGACGCCGGACTAGCGGGAGCAGATACGCAGTATTTT. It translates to CATSDAGLAGADTQYF.

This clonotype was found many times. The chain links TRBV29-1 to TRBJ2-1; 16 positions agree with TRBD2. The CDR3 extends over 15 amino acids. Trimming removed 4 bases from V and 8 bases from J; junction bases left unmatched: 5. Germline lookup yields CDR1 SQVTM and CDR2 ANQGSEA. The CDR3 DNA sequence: TGCAGCGTTGCCAGAGGGACTAGCGGGGGGGATGAGCAGTTCTTC. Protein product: CSVARGTSGGDEQFF.